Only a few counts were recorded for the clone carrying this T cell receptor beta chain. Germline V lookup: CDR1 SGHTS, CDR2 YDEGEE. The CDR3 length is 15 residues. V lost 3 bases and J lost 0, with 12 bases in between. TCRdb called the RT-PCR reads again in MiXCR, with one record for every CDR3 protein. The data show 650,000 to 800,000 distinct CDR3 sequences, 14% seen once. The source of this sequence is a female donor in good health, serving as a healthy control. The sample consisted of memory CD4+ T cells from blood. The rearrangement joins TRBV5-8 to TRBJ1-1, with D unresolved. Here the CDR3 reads CASSSYLLMNTEAFF. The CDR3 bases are TGTGCCAGCAGCTCCTATTTACTGATGAACACTGAAGCTTTCTTT.